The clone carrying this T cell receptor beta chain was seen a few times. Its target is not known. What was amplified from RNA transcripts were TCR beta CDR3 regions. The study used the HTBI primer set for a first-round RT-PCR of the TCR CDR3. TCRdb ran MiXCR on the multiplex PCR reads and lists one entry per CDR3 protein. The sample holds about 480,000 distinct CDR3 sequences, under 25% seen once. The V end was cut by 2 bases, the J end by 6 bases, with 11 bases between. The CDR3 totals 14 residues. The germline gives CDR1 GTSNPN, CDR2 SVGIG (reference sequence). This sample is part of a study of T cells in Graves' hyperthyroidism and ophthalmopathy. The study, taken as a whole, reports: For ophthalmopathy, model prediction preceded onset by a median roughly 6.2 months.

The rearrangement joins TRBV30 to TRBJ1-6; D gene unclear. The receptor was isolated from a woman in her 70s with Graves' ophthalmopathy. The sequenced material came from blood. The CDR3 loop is CAWSFNFVNSPLHF. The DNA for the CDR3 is TGTGCCTGGAGTTTTAATTTTGTTAATTCACCCCTCCACTTT.